This TCR beta chain derives from a study of Siglec-9 on CD8 T cells in melanoma. The CDR3 totals 15 residues. Germline V CDR1 and CDR2: SGHNT, YENEEA. V was trimmed by 8 bases and J by 9 bases, leaving 20 bases between them. Study-wide findings and caveats: An effector memory CD8+ T-cell subset seemingly accumulating in melanoma was reportedly marked and regulated by Siglec-9.

This table comes from immunoSEQ multiplex PCR, and its TCRdb copy is limited to in-frame clones, with some not included. The data show around 35,000 clones, with around 82% seen just once and over 1.5% held by the top ten. With respect to this clone: Its antigen is as yet unknown.

The clonotype comes from a human donor in good health. Sequencing input: Siglec-9- CD8+ T cells sorted from blood. This chain joins TRBV11-3 and TRBJ1-6; D is ambiguous. This CDR3 is CASGPRAGKGSPLHF. The CDR3 nucleotides read TGTGCCAGCGGCCCCCGGGCCGGAAAGGGTTCACCCCTCCACTTT.